This note documents a single T cell receptor (beta chain) sequence. The sample originates from a study of blood T cell repertoires in COVID-19. Background on the study: COVID-19 samples from acute and convalescent phases originated in the United States, Italy and Spain. T cells, B-cell-depleted T cells, or PBMCs supplied cDNA or gDNA.

Only in-frame clones appear in the TCRdb table, and some are missing; sequencing was by immunoSEQ multiplex PCR. The sample has more than 150,000 clones; around nine tenths are singletons. The sample taken for sequencing was peripheral blood. This clonotype was obtained from a man between 50 and 59 years old with acute or convalescent COVID-19.

CDR3 DNA: TGTGCCACCAGGACTACCAGCACAGATACGCAGTATTTT. As protein: CATRTTSTDTQYF. V usage is TRBV12-3 or TRBV12-4 and J usage is TRBJ2-3; weak D call: TRBD2 (6 bases). This CDR3 comprises 13 residues. V gave up 10 bases and J gave up 0 bases, with 11 bases separating them.